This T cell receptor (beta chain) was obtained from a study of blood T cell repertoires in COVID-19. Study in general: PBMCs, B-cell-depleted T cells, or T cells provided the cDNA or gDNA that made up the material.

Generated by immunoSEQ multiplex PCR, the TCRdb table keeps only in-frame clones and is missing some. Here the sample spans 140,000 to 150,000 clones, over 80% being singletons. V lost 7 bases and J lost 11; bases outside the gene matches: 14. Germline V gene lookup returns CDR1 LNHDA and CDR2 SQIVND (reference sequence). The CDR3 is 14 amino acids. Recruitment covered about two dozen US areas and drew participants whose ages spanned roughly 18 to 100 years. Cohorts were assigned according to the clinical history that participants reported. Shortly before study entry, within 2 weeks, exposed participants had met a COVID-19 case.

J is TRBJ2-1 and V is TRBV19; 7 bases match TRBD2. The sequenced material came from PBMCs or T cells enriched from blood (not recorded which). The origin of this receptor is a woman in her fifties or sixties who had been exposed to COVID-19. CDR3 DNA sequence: TGTGCCAGTATCGCTAGCGGCCCCCCGGGGAAGCAGTTCTTC. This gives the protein CASIASGPPGKQFF.